A single sample gave rise to the 12 T cell receptor beta chains below, sequenced in a study of neoadjuvant anti-PD-1 for oral cavity cancer (dated by TCRdb to the early 2020s). Interpreted using the paper, the time point label stands for: after neoadjuvant nivolumab, at surgical resection. Library method: the immunoSEQ multiplex PCR assay. TCRdb holds this immuneACCESS table with in-frame rearrangements only. Some clones are missing; in checked studies, unresolved V genes explain under half, and the rest has no known cause. Here the sample has tens of thousands of clones; approximately 80% occur a single time. Around 4.9% of the sample goes to the ten largest clones. This sample comprised PBMCs, obtained after nivolumab (anti-PD-1) treatment. The source is a person between 40 and 80 years old with oral cavity squamous cell carcinoma.

J is TRBJ2-7 and V is TRBV9; D uncertain. The CDR3 has 13 residues. Germline V lookup: CDR1 SGDLS, CDR2 YYNGEE. Trimming left V 0 bases short and J 5 bases short, with 9 bases between. The CDR3 sequence is CASSVGVVHEQYF. In DNA, the CDR3 is TGTGCCAGCAGCGTAGGGGTAGTACACGAGCAGTACTTC.

V gene TRBV19 combines with J gene TRBJ2-3; D tentatively reads TRBD1 or TRBD2 (6 bases each). Germline V gene data show CDR1 as LNHDA and CDR2 as SQIVND (reference sequence). The CDR3 runs 16 residues. With 2 bases removed from V and 2 bases from J, the gap between germline ends came to 14 bases. CDR3 in amino acids: CASSITGAGATDTQYF. For the CDR3, the DNA is TGTGCCAGTAGTATAACGGGGGCAGGGGCCACAGATACGCAGTATTTT.

The gene calls are TRBV25-1 and TRBJ2-7; no firm D call. Germline V gives CDR1 MGHDK, CDR2 SYGVNS. The V gene lost 8 bases and the J gene lost 1 base, with 6 bases spanning the gap. CDR3 length equals 11 residues. CDR3 sequence (DNA): TGTGCCAGCGGACCGTCCTACGAGCAGTACTTC. Translation: CASGPSYEQYF.

The J gene is TRBJ1-4, the V gene TRBV11-2, with D unresolved. CDR3 length: 15 residues. The germline V gene has CDR1 SGHAT and CDR2 FQNNGV. V was shortened by 3 bases and J by 5 bases, with 13 bases between the two germline ends. The CDR3 here is CASSFWGDGNEKLFF. DNA for the CDR3: TGTGCCAGCAGCTTTTGGGGTGACGGGAATGAAAAACTGTTTTTT.

Details on this clone: The sample carries other DNA sequences with the same CDR3. This chain joins TRBV11-3 and TRBJ1-1, with D possibly being TRBD1 (6 bases). Per the germline V gene, CDR1 is SGHNT and CDR2 is YENEEA. V was cut by 3 bases and J by 2 bases, with 7 bases left in between. There are 13 residues in the CDR3. The CDR3 loop reads CASSLGGNTEAFF. Written as DNA, the CDR3 is TGTGCCAGCAGCTTGGGGGGCAACACTGAAGCTTTCTTT.

This clone was seen only a few times. CDR3 sequence reads: CASSQVGTDEAFF. The CDR3 nucleotides are TGCGCCAGCAGCCAAGTTGGGACGGATGAAGCTTTCTTT. The chain combines TRBV4-1 with TRBJ1-1; tentative D call: TRBD1 (5 bases). V was clipped by 1 base and J by 7 bases, with 10 bases between them. CDR1 MGHRA and CDR2 YSYEKL come from the germline V gene. The CDR3 sequence is 13 residues long.

In regard to this clone: The junction and the germline gene differ at one end; a read error may be behind it. The chain joins TRBV20-1 to TRBJ1-1, with D unclear. This CDR3 spans 11 amino acids. Germline-derived CDR1 and CDR2 are DFQATT and SNEGSKA (reference sequence). For the CDR3, the DNA is TGCAGTGCTAGCCTAAACAGTGAAGCTTTCTTT. Translating it yields CSASLNSEAFF.

The chain recombines TRBV14 with TRBJ1-3, with D unresolved. Looked up from germline, CDR1 is SGHDN and CDR2 is FVKESK. The CDR3 has 15 amino acids. Deletions cut 1 base from V and 1 base from J, with 8 bases between. This chain's CDR3 is CASSQVWGSGNTIYF. CDR3 coding DNA: TGTGCCAGCAGCCAAGTTTGGGGATCTGGAAACACCATATATTTT.

This chain connects TRBV5-1 to TRBJ2-4, with D possibly matching TRBD2 (6 bases). This CDR3 is built from 15 residues. Germline V CDR1 and CDR2: SGHRS, YFSETQ. V was clipped by 0 bases and J by 4 bases, with 11 bases between them. CDR3 DNA sequence: TGCGCCAGCAGCTTGGATGGCGGGGTTAAAAACATTCAGTACTTC. Translation: CASSLDGGVKNIQYF.

The rearrangement links TRBV6-1 to TRBJ2-7, with 10 bases identical to TRBD2. The V and J ends lost 2 bases and 9 bases, in that order; junction bases with no gene match: 10. The V gene's germline CDR1 is MNHNS and CDR2 SASEGT. This CDR3 comprises 15 residues. Here the CDR3 DNA reads TGTGCCAGCAGTGAAAATCTAGCGGGAGACAGGTGGCAGTACTTC. Its protein product is CASSENLAGDRWQYF.

The table lists this clone with a few counts. V usage is TRBV5-6 and J usage is TRBJ2-3, with TRBD1 as a possible D gene (6 bases). V lost 1 base and J 4 bases, leaving 13 bases between the germline ends. The germline V gene has CDR1 SGHDT and CDR2 YYEEEE. CDR3 length: 15 residues. The CDR3 region has the DNA TGTGCCAGCAGCTTGACAGGGTGGGGAGCAGATACGCAGTATTTT. Translating gives CASSLTGWGADTQYF.

This clone was seen more than once but under ten times. In DNA, the CDR3 is TGTGCCAGCACCGACAGGGTTCCCCTCTCTAACTATGGCTACACCTTC. This translates into CASTDRVPLSNYGYTF. The chain has TRBV2 and TRBJ1-2; 7 bases match TRBD1. Germline trimming cut 7 bases from V and 0 bases from J; bases unmatched to any gene: 11. This CDR3 spans 16 amino acids. The germline V gene has CDR1 SNHLY and CDR2 FYNNEI.